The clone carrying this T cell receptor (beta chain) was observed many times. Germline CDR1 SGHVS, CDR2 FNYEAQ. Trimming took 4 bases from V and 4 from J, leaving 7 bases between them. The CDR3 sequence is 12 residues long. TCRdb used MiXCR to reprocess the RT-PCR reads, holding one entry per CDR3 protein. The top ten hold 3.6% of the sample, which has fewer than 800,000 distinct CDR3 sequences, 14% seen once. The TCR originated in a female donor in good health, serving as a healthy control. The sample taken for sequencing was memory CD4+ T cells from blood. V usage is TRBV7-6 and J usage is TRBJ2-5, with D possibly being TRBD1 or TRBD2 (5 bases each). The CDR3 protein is CASSYGAETQYF. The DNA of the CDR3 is TGTGCCAGCAGCTACGGGGCAGAGACCCAGTACTTC.